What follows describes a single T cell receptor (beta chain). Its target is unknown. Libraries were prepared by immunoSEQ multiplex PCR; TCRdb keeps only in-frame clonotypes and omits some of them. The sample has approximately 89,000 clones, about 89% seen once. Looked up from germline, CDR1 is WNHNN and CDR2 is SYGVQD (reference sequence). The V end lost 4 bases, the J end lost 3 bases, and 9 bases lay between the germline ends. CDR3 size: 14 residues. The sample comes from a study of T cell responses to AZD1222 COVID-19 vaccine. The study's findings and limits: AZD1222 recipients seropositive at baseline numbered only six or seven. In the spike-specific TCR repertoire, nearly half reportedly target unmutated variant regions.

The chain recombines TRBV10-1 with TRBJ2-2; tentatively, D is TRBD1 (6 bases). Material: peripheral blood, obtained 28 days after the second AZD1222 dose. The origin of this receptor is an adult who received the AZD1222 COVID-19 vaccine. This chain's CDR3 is CASSAQGYTGELFF. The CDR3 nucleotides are TGCGCCAGCAGTGCTCAGGGGTACACCGGGGAGCTGTTTTTT.